A selection of T cell receptor beta chains follows, all from one sample in a study of CD8 T cells in ankylosing spondylitis. TCRdb redid the calling of the 5' RACE reads with MiXCR, one entry per CDR3 protein. The table lists 200,000 to 250,000 distinct CDR3 sequences, over 9.5% of them singletons. The sample taken for sequencing was blood, either unsorted or a sorted T cell fraction (not recorded which). The origin of the receptors is a male donor with ankylosing spondylitis or in good health (not recorded which). CDR3s include the opening cysteine and the closing phenylalanine or tryptophan. The D gene is left open where the match is weak. Not every row has a clone size; where given, it reads once, few, many or a size class.

v_call: TRBV5-1
clone_size: many
d_call: TRBD2
j_call: TRBJ2-1
cdr3_aa: CASSLTSGGAVLNEQFF
cdr3_nt: TGCGCCAGCAGCTTGACTAGCGGGGGGGCCGTTTTGAATGAGCAGTTCTTC

v_call: TRBV12-3/TRBV12-4
clone_size: few
d_call: NA
j_call: TRBJ1-4
cdr3_aa: CASSTAATNEKLFF
cdr3_nt: TGTGCCAGCAGTACGGCGGCAACTAATGAAAAACTGTTTTTT

v_call: TRBV12-3/TRBV12-4
clone_size: many
d_call: TRBD1
j_call: TRBJ1-5
cdr3_aa: CASSPGQGGQPQHF
cdr3_nt: TGTGCCAGCAGTCCGGGACAGGGAGGTCAGCCCCAGCATTTT

v_call: TRBV12-3/TRBV12-4
clone_size: many
d_call: NA
j_call: TRBJ1-3
cdr3_aa: CASSLALGNTIYF
cdr3_nt: TGTGCCAGCAGTTTAGCGCTCGGAAACACCATATATTTT

v_call: TRBV11-2
clone_size: many
d_call: TRBD2
j_call: TRBJ2-3
cdr3_aa: CASSPRTSGTDTQYF
cdr3_nt: TGTGCCAGCAGCCCACGGACTAGCGGCACAGATACGCAGTATTTT

v_call: TRBV20-1
clone_size: many
d_call: NA
j_call: TRBJ2-3
cdr3_aa: CSARAWRTSTDTQYF
cdr3_nt: TGCAGTGCTAGAGCCTGGCGCACTAGCACAGATACGCAGTATTTT

v_call: TRBV13
clone_size: many
d_call: NA
j_call: TRBJ2-2
cdr3_aa: CASSPEHTGELFF
cdr3_nt: TGTGCCAGCAGCCCCGAGCACACCGGGGAGCTGTTTTTT

v_call: TRBV5-1
clone_size: NA
d_call: TRBD2
j_call: TRBJ2-3
cdr3_aa: CASSLGLAGGSTDTQYF
cdr3_nt: TGCGCCAGCAGCCTGGGACTAGCGGGGGGGAGCACAGATACGCAGTATTTT

v_call: TRBV7-2
clone_size: many
d_call: TRBD1
j_call: TRBJ2-1
cdr3_aa: CASSRPGQGYNEQFF
cdr3_nt: TGTGCCAGCAGCCGACCGGGACAGGGATACAATGAGCAGTTCTTC

v_call: TRBV7-3
clone_size: NA
d_call: NA
j_call: TRBJ2-5
cdr3_aa: CASSFSGGGGETQYF
cdr3_nt: TGTGCCAGCAGCTTCAGCGGCGGGGGCGGGGAGACCCAGTACTTC

v_call: TRBV11-3
clone_size: few
d_call: NA
j_call: TRBJ1-4
cdr3_aa: CASSRGGRKGEKLFF
cdr3_nt: TGTGCCAGCAGCCGGGGCGGCCGTAAGGGTGAAAAACTGTTTTTT

v_call: TRBV4-1
clone_size: many
d_call: NA
j_call: TRBJ1-4
cdr3_aa: CASSLPTETNEKLFF
cdr3_nt: TGCGCCAGCAGCCTTCCGACAGAGACTAATGAAAAACTGTTTTTT

v_call: TRBV10-3
clone_size: few
d_call: NA
j_call: TRBJ2-5
cdr3_aa: CAISELWGEQETQYF
cdr3_nt: TGTGCCATCAGTGAGCTGTGGGGTGAGCAAGAGACCCAGTACTTC

v_call: TRBV27
clone_size: many
d_call: NA
j_call: TRBJ2-3
cdr3_aa: CASSLALPDTQYF
cdr3_nt: TGTGCCAGCAGTTTAGCATTACCAGATACGCAGTATTTT

v_call: TRBV7-2
clone_size: NA
d_call: NA
j_call: TRBJ2-5
cdr3_aa: CASSLDRGQETQYF
cdr3_nt: TGTGCCAGCAGCTTAGATAGGGGCCAAGAGACCCAGTACTTC

v_call: TRBV11-2
clone_size: few
d_call: NA
j_call: TRBJ2-7
cdr3_aa: CASSLDGGRFDYEQYF
cdr3_nt: TGTGCCAGCAGCTTAGATGGAGGGAGGTTCGACTACGAGCAGTACTTC

v_call: TRBV11-1
clone_size: few
d_call: NA
j_call: TRBJ2-2
cdr3_aa: CASSAGTGLNTGELFF
cdr3_nt: TGTGCCAGCAGTGCCGGGACTGGACTGAACACCGGGGAGCTGTTTTTT

v_call: TRBV7-7
clone_size: many
d_call: NA
j_call: TRBJ2-3
cdr3_aa: CASSNRYTQYF
cdr3_nt: TGTGCTAGCAGCAATAGGTATACGCAGTATTTT

v_call: TRBV12-3/TRBV12-4
clone_size: many
d_call: TRBD1
j_call: TRBJ2-3
cdr3_aa: CASSPSTGITDTQYF
cdr3_nt: TGTGCCAGCAGTCCCTCGACAGGGATCACAGATACGCAGTATTTT

v_call: TRBV7-2
clone_size: few
d_call: TRBD2
j_call: TRBJ2-3
cdr3_aa: CASSSVSGGGRNTQYF
cdr3_nt: TGTGCCAGCAGCTCTGTTAGCGGGGGGGGACGGAATACGCAGTATTTT

v_call: TRBV7-2
clone_size: few
d_call: TRBD2
j_call: TRBJ2-5
cdr3_aa: CASSQRLAGKGTQYF
cdr3_nt: TGTGCCAGCAGCCAGCGACTAGCGGGGAAGGGGACCCAGTACTTC

v_call: TRBV12-3/TRBV12-4
clone_size: many
d_call: NA
j_call: TRBJ1-1
cdr3_aa: CASKSGNTEAFF
cdr3_nt: TGTGCCAGCAAATCCGGGAACACTGAAGCTTTCTTT

v_call: TRBV25-1
clone_size: NA
d_call: NA
j_call: TRBJ1-6
cdr3_aa: CASTGGNSPLHF
cdr3_nt: TGTGCCAGCACGGGAGGGAATTCACCCCTCCACTTT

v_call: TRBV7-3
clone_size: NA
d_call: NA
j_call: TRBJ2-2
cdr3_aa: CASSLSGASGGELFF
cdr3_nt: TGTGCCAGCAGCTTATCGGGGGCCTCAGGCGGGGAGCTGTTTTTT

v_call: TRBV15
clone_size: many
d_call: TRBD1
j_call: TRBJ1-1
cdr3_aa: CATSREDRENTEAFF
cdr3_nt: TGTGCCACCAGCAGAGAGGACAGGGAGAACACTGAAGCTTTCTTT

v_call: TRBV29-1
clone_size: many
d_call: TRBD1
j_call: TRBJ1-2
cdr3_aa: CSVPGTGARGYTF
cdr3_nt: TGCAGCGTGCCCGGGACAGGGGCGCGTGGCTACACCTTC

v_call: TRBV3-1
clone_size: many
d_call: NA
j_call: TRBJ1-2
cdr3_aa: CASSHLQVPNGYTF
cdr3_nt: TGTGCCAGCAGCCACCTCCAGGTCCCTAATGGCTACACCTTC

v_call: TRBV3-1
clone_size: many
d_call: TRBD2
j_call: TRBJ2-7
cdr3_aa: CASSQDAGGPYEQYF
cdr3_nt: TGTGCCAGCAGCCAAGATGCGGGGGGACCCTACGAGCAGTACTTC

v_call: TRBV3-1
clone_size: many
d_call: NA
j_call: TRBJ1-6
cdr3_aa: CASSQAGSMENSPLHF
cdr3_nt: TGTGCCAGCAGCCAAGCGGGATCCATGGAGAATTCACCCCTCCACTTT

v_call: TRBV7-2
clone_size: NA
d_call: NA
j_call: TRBJ1-1
cdr3_aa: CASSGREEAFF
cdr3_nt: TGTGCCAGCAGCGGAAGGGAAGAAGCTTTCTTT

v_call: TRBV21-1
clone_size: NA
d_call: NA
j_call: TRBJ2-2
cdr3_aa: CASSNPRGTGELFF
cdr3_nt: TGTGCCAGCAGCAACCCTAGGGGCACCGGGGAGCTGTTTTTT

v_call: TRBV20-1
clone_size: NA
d_call: TRBD1
j_call: TRBJ2-1
cdr3_aa: CSGDRANEQFF
cdr3_nt: TGCAGTGGGGACAGGGCCAATGAGCAGTTCTTC

v_call: TRBV12-3/TRBV12-4
clone_size: many
d_call: NA
j_call: TRBJ2-5
cdr3_aa: CASLSSVQETQYF
cdr3_nt: TGTGCCAGCCTTTCTTCAGTCCAAGAGACCCAGTACTTC

v_call: TRBV7-2
clone_size: many
d_call: NA
j_call: TRBJ2-5
cdr3_aa: CASTWGYQETQYF
cdr3_nt: TGTGCCAGTACGTGGGGATACCAAGAGACCCAGTACTTC

v_call: TRBV29-1
clone_size: many
d_call: NA
j_call: TRBJ2-7
cdr3_aa: CSVEHSYEQYF
cdr3_nt: TGCAGCGTTGAACATTCCTACGAGCAGTACTTC